Presented here are 10 T cell receptor beta chains from one specimen sequenced in a study of CD8+ T cells in alopecia areata. Described treatment: oral pan-JAK inhibitor, 5-10 mg twice daily. cDNA reverse transcribed from extracted RNA served as the sequencing template. Data came from immunoSEQ multiplex PCR; TCRdb stores just in-frame clones and leaves some out. The sample lists about 200,000 clones; less than 75% were seen once. Sequencing was performed on CD4+ T cells sorted from blood, taken at week 4, from a patient treated with tofacitinib. The receptors originated from a human donor with alopecia areata.

This sequence joins TRBV29-1 and TRBJ1-1; no firm D call. V shed 6 bases and J shed 10 bases, with 15 bases lying between them. The CDR3 runs to 11 residues. Per the germline V gene, CDR1 is SQVTM and CDR2 is ANQGSEA. CDR3 in amino acids: CSVALGATAFF. The CDR3 DNA follows: TGCAGCGTCGCCCTCGGTGCTACAGCTTTCTTT.

The J gene is TRBJ1-6, the V gene TRBV2; D possibly corresponds to TRBD1 (5 bases). The V end was cut by 6 bases, the J end by 7 bases, with 13 bases between. Germline assignment: CDR1 SNHLY and CDR2 FYNNEI. This CDR3 contains 14 residues. The CDR3 loop reads CASRQVMRNSPLHF. The CDR3 DNA reads TGTGCCAGCAGACAGGTTATGCGAAATTCACCCCTCCACTTT.

This clone was counted a few times. The chain employs TRBV10-1 and TRBJ2-5; 9 nucleotides match TRBD2. V was pared by 3 bases and J by 1 base, with 6 bases of the junction left unmatched. Germline V gene sequence: CDR1 WNHNN, CDR2 SYGVQD (reference sequence). This CDR3 has 16 residues. DNA of the CDR3: TGCGCCAGCAGTGATTCCCTAGCGGGGCGCCAAGAGACCCAGTACTTC. Protein: CASSDSLAGRQETQYF.

This clone has only a few counts. CDR3 in DNA: TGTGCCAGCAGCTCCGCTAGCGGGGCGCGAGATACGCAGTATTTT. Translation: CASSSASGARDTQYF. V usage is TRBV7-9 and J usage is TRBJ2-3; 9 positions match TRBD2. V dropped 4 bases and J dropped 5; count of bases not matched to a gene: 7. The CDR3 contains 15 residues. The germline gives CDR1 SEHNR, CDR2 FQNEAQ (reference sequence).

There are a few counts of this clone. This chain joins TRBV29-1 and TRBJ2-5; the D gene is possibly TRBD1 (5 bases). The tail of the sequence fits TRBJ2-7 better, so the J call may be wrong. The germline V gene encodes CDR1 SQVTM and CDR2 ANQGSEA. The length of the CDR3 is 16 residues. CDR3 in DNA: TGCAGCGCGAACTTCTTCGGTCAGGGAATGGACTACGAGCAGTACTTC. Translated, it gives CSANFFGQGMDYEQYF.

This sequence joins TRBV6-5 and TRBJ1-2; D gene uncertain. The CDR3 is 13 residues long. The V end lost 6 bases, the J end lost 7 bases, and 15 bases lay between the germline ends. Germline loops: CDR1 MNHEY, CDR2 SVGAGI. CDR3: CASSQLFLGGYTF. The DNA for the CDR3 is TGTGCCAGCAGCCAGCTTTTCTTAGGTGGCTACACCTTC.

A single count supports this clone. This chain uses TRBV30 with TRBJ1-1, with 7 bases aligning to TRBD1. CDR3 size: 12 residues. The V gene end was trimmed by 8 bases and the J gene end by 1 base; junction bases not matched to a gene: 4. From germline, CDR1 is GTSNPN and CDR2 SVGIG (reference sequence). In DNA, the CDR3 is TGTGCCCTAGACAGGGCGAACACTGAAGCTTTCTTT. Translating it yields CALDRANTEAFF.

This clone was counted once. The V call is TRBV29-1, the J call TRBJ2-1; D might be TRBD2 (5 bases). Germline CDR1 and CDR2: SQVTM and ANQGSEA. Trimming pared 6 bases from V and 9 bases from J, leaving 15 bases between. The CDR3 loop spans 12 amino acids. In DNA, the CDR3 is TGCAGCGTCGGCGACTACCCCACTGAGCAGTTCTTC. Its translation is CSVGDYPTEQFF.

The rearrangement uses TRBV30 and TRBJ2-6; D uncertain. CDR1 is GTSNPN, CDR2 SVGIG, per germline (reference sequence). V was cut by 7 bases and J by 8 bases, with 12 bases left in between. CDR3 length equals 12 residues. The CDR3 DNA follows: TGTGCCTCCGGTGCCACATCCAACGTCCTGACTTTC. This sequence encodes CASGATSNVLTF.

This clone was detected once. V and J are TRBV30 and TRBJ1-6, with D possibly matching TRBD1 (5 bases). V was trimmed by 3 bases and J by 10 bases, leaving 13 bases between them. The germline gives CDR1 GTSNPN, CDR2 SVGIG (reference sequence). The CDR3 runs to 13 residues. Here the CDR3 reads CAWRAKGPSPLHF. CDR3 nucleotide sequence: TGTGCCTGGAGGGCTAAGGGACCATCACCCCTCCACTTT.